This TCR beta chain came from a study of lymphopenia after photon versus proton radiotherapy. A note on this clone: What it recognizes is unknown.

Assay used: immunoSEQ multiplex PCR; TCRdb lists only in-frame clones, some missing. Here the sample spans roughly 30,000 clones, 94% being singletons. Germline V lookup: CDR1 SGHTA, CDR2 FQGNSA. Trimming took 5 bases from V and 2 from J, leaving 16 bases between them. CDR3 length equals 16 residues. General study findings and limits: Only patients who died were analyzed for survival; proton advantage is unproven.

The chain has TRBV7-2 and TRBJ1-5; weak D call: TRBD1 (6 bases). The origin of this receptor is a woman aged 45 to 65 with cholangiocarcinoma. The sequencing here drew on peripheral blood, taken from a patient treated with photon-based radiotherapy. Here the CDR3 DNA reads TGTGCCAGCAGCCGAAACCCGGGGGCAGGCAATCAGCCCCAGCATTTT. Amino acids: CASSRNPGAGNQPQHF.